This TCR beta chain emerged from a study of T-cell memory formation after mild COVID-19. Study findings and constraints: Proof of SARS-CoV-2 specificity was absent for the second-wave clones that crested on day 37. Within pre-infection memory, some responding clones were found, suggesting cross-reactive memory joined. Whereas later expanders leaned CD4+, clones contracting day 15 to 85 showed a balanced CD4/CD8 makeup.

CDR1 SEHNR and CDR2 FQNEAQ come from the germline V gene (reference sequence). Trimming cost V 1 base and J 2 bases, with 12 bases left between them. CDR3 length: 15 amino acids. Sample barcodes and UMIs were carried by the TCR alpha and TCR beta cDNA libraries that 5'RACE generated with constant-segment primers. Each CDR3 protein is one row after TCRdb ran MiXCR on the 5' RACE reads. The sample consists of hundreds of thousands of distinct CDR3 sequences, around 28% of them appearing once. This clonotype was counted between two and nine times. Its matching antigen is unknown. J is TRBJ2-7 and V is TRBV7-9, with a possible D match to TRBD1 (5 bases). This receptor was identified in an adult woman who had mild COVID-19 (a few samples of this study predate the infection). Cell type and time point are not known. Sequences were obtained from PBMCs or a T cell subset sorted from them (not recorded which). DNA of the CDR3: TGTGCCAGCAGCTTAGTGTACCAGGGCGCCTACGAGCAGTACTTC. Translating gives CASSLVYQGAYEQYF. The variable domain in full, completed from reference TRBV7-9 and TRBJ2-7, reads DTGVSQNPRHKITKRGQNVTFRCDPISEHNRLYWYRQTLGQGPEFLTYFQNEAQLEKSRLLSDRFSAERPKGSFSTLEIQRTEQGDSAMYLCASSLVYQGAYEQYFGPGTRLTVT.